Listed below are T cell receptor beta chains from one sample, sequenced in a study of T cells in localized non-small cell lung cancer. Only in-frame clones appear in the TCRdb table, and some are missing; sequencing was by immunoSEQ multiplex PCR. Here the sample spans about 91,000 clones, roughly 87% being singletons. The specimen comprised peripheral blood, sampled before any cancer treatment. The receptors come from a man aged 35 to 70 with stage I squamous cell lung carcinoma. Each CDR3 is given with its conserved first and last residue. D genes are given only for firm matches. A row's size may be missing; if present it is once, few, many or a size class.

D gene,V gene,CDR3 length,clone size,CDR3 protein
.,TRBV19,15,.,CASSISSSNTGELFF
TRBD2,TRBV28,15,once,CASSSSGGTKNIQYF
.,TRBV6-5,15,.,CASSRTFAQNTEAFF
.,TRBV5-1,16,.,CASTFSDRPSTDTQYF
.,TRBV6-1,11,.,CAGKRNYGYTF
.,TRBV28,14,.,CASSLLTGTGELFF
.,TRBV29-1,12,.,CSAGEGDTEAFF
TRBD1,TRBV7-8,19,once,CASSLLSSGTDFFNYGYTF
.,TRBV7-2,13,.,CASSLIGDSPLHF
TRBD1,TRBV28,15,.,CASSQPGQGAYEQYF
TRBD1,TRBV10-3,15,.,CAIQAVGDSRYGYTF
.,TRBV7-9,11,.,CASSQGYGYTF
TRBD1,TRBV7-8,16,.,CASSLGQGWSDYGYTF
TRBD2,TRBV25-1,16,.,CASSDVSAPGRHEQFF
.,TRBV6-6,13,once,CASTSGGVNEQFF
.,TRBV7-2,15,.,CASSLDQGAYNEQFF
TRBD2,TRBV9,16,.,CASSVSGGLTYNEQFF
.,TRBV19,13,.,CATTRRDQTEAFF
.,TRBV5-1,14,.,CASSDGGLLTEAFF
.,TRBV27,15,.,CASRKGEGLRQPQHF
.,TRBV6-5,15,.,CASSSLGARGQPQHF
.,TRBV4-1,15,.,CASSPRSIYTGELFF
.,TRBV7-6,15,.,CASSSKAGPNEKLFF
.,TRBV29-1,13,.,CSVSEDLSYEQYF
.,TRBV7-2,12,.,CASSLTRSEQYF
.,TRBV6-5,14,.,CASSYLDSGGGYTF